Listed below are T cell receptor beta chains from one sample, sequenced in a study of shared clonotypes between healthy human individuals. The table came from immunoSEQ multiplex PCR; TCRdb's copy has only in-frame clones and leaves some out. The sample shows about 2.4 million clones, roughly 93% of them seen only once. Material: naive CD4+ T cells from PBMCs. The receptors derive from a man younger than 35 in good health. Some clones in this sample may be carry-over from other donors' samples. Both conserved end residues are part of each CDR3. D genes are given only for firm matches. Size tells how often a clone was seen (once, few, many) or the class of an expanded clone, and some rows leave it out.

V	J	D	size	DNA	CDR3
TRBV27	TRBJ2-2	.	.	TGTGCCAGCATTCCGGCAGGGCCCGCCGGGGAGCTGTTTTTT	CASIPAGPAGELFF
TRBV7-8	TRBJ1-3	.	.	TGTGCCAGCAGCTTAATGTACTCTGGAAACACCATATATTTT	CASSLMYSGNTIYF
TRBV9	TRBJ2-1	.	.	TGTGCCAGCAGCTCCCTCGGAGAGGGAAATGAGCAGTTCTTC	CASSSLGEGNEQFF
TRBV5-1	TRBJ2-1	TRBD2	.	TGCGCCAGCAGCTTGATGGGCTCGGGAGGCAATGAGCAGTTCTTC	CASSLMGSGGNEQFF
TRBV14	TRBJ2-5	.	.	TGTGCCAGCAGCCCCGGGGTAGTCCAGGGGGAGACCCAGTACTTC	CASSPGVVQGETQYF
TRBV6-5	TRBJ1-1	.	once	TGTGCCAGCAGTTACTCGAGGCGTGCGGACACTGAAGCTTTCTTT	CASSYSRRADTEAFF
TRBV9	TRBJ2-1	TRBD2	.	TGTGCCAGCAGCGTCACTAGCGACTCCTACAATGAGCAGTTCTTC	CASSVTSDSYNEQFF
TRBV9	TRBJ2-5	TRBD1	.	TGTGCCAGCAGCGTAGAGGCAGGGGGCCCCATATGGACCCAGTACTTC	CASSVEAGGPIWTQYF
TRBV4-2	TRBJ2-5	TRBD1	.	TGTGCCAGCAGCCAAGGGGCCAGACAGGGTGGCGAGACCCAGTACTTC	CASSQGARQGGETQYF
TRBV9	TRBJ1-1	TRBD1	.	TGTGCCAGCAGCGTAGAAGGGACAGTAGCTTTCTTT	CASSVEGTVAFF
TRBV5-1	TRBJ1-2	TRBD1	.	TGCGCCAGCAGCCAGGGACAGGGGAAGAATGGCTACACCTTC	CASSQGQGKNGYTF
TRBV19	TRBJ1-2	TRBD1	once	TGTGCCAGTAGCCGGGGACAGGGGGTCTATGGCTACACCTTC	CASSRGQGVYGYTF
TRBV21-1	TRBJ2-1	.	.	TGTGCCAGCAGCAAAGCGCTTCCCCGTTCGTACAATGAGCAGTTCTTC	CASSKALPRSYNEQFF
TRBV28	TRBJ2-5	TRBD2	.	TGTGCCAGTTTGACGGCCGGGGGGGAGACCCAGTACTTC	CASLTAGGETQYF
TRBV28	TRBJ1-2	.	.	TGTGCCAGCAGTTTGGGGCCCGGATACTATGGCTACACCTTC	CASSLGPGYYGYTF
TRBV6-6	TRBJ2-7	TRBD1	.	TGTGCCAGCAGCCGGGACAGGGGCGATGTGCAGTACTTC	CASSRDRGDVQYF
TRBV5-1	TRBJ2-1	.	once	TGCGCCAGCACCGCGGACCCCTCCTACAATGAGCAGTTCTTC	CASTADPSYNEQFF
TRBV27	TRBJ1-1	.	.	TGTGCCAGCAGTTTAGTTACTAACACTGAAGCTTTCTTT	CASSLVTNTEAFF
TRBV28	TRBJ2-7	TRBD2	.	TGTGCCAGCAGTTTAGCGGGAGGGATCGACGAGCAGTACTTC	CASSLAGGIDEQYF
TRBV15	TRBJ2-1	TRBD2	.	TGTGCCACCAGCAGGGTCGGGACTAGCGGGAGGGGTGAGCAGTTCTTC	CATSRVGTSGRGEQFF
TRBV5-4	TRBJ1-5	TRBD1	.	TGTGCCAGCAGCTTGCAGGGGGAACAGCCCCAGCATTTT	CASSLQGEQPQHF
TRBV7-9	TRBJ1-4	.	.	TGTGCCAGCAGCGACCAGGGTCCAACTAATGAAAAACTGTTTTTT	CASSDQGPTNEKLFF
TRBV7-3	TRBJ2-1	TRBD2	.	TGTGCCAGCAGCCCTACGGGGGGGTTCTCCTACAATGAGCAGTTCTTC	CASSPTGGFSYNEQFF
TRBV4-2	TRBJ1-5	.	.	TGTGCCAGCAGCCAAGATTCAAACAGAGGCAATCAGCCCCAGCATTTT	CASSQDSNRGNQPQHF
TRBV7-3	TRBJ1-3	.	.	TGTGCCAGCAGCCTCGTGGTTGGAAACACCATATATTTT	CASSLVVGNTIYF
TRBV5-1	TRBJ1-3	.	.	TGCGCCAGCAGAACAGGGTCTGGAAACACCATATATTTT	CASRTGSGNTIYF
TRBV28	TRBJ2-1	TRBD2	.	TGTGCCAGCAGGCCCTACACCGGGACTAGCCGGCCGGAGGAATCCTACAATGAGCAGTTCTTC	CASRPYTGTSRPEESYNEQFF
TRBV5-1	TRBJ2-5	.	once	TGCGCCAGCAGCCCCGGACAGATCCAAGAGACCCAGTACTTC	CASSPGQIQETQYF
TRBV7-2	TRBJ1-5	.	.	TGTGCCAGCAGCTTAGATTGGGCTAGCAATCAGCCCCAGCATTTT	CASSLDWASNQPQHF
TRBV10-3	TRBJ2-7	TRBD1	.	TGTGCCATCAGTGTCGGACAGGGGGCAGTCGAGCAGTACTTC	CAISVGQGAVEQYF
TRBV7-8	TRBJ2-7	TRBD2	.	TGTGCCAGCAGCCTACTAGCGGGAGGTGGTGAGCAGTACTTC	CASSLLAGGGEQYF
TRBV6-5	TRBJ1-1	.	.	TGTGCCAGCAGTTACGGGAAAATTGGGGTAGCTTTCTTT	CASSYGKIGVAFF
TRBV4-1	TRBJ2-7	.	once	TGCGCCAGCAGCCAAGATCCGGGTGCATCTCTACCCTACGAGCAGTACTTC	CASSQDPGASLPYEQYF
TRBV30	TRBJ2-1	.	.	TGTGCCTGGACGGAGGGTAACCCATACAATGAGCAGTTCTTC	CAWTEGNPYNEQFF
TRBV29-1	TRBJ2-1	TRBD1	.	TGCAGCGGTACCGGGACAGGGGATAGGAATGAGCAGTTCTTC	CSGTGTGDRNEQFF
TRBV29-1	TRBJ2-7	.	.	TGCAGCGTTGGGGTCTACGAGCAGTACTTC	CSVGVYEQYF
TRBV9	TRBJ2-2	TRBD2	.	TGTGCCAGCAGCGTTACGACTAGCCTTACCGGGGAGCTGTTTTTT	CASSVTTSLTGELFF
TRBV5-8	TRBJ2-7	.	.	TGTGCCAGCAGCTCGGGACACCGTAGCTCCTACGAGCAGTACTTC	CASSSGHRSSYEQYF
TRBV9	TRBJ2-2	.	.	TGTGCCAGCAGCGTTTCCCCGAACACCGGGGAGCTGTTTTTT	CASSVSPNTGELFF
TRBV14	TRBJ2-5	.	.	TGTGCCAGCAGCCAAGGAAGGGTCTACCAAGAGACCCAGTACTTC	CASSQGRVYQETQYF
TRBV5-4	TRBJ1-2	.	.	TGTGCCAGCAGCTTGGCGAGGATCAGGGTGGAAGCTAACTATGGCTACACCTTC	CASSLARIRVEANYGYTF
TRBV27	TRBJ2-1	.	.	TGTGCCACAGGGGCGGGAGCGGGCGGGGGTAATGAGCAGTTCTTC	CATGAGAGGGNEQFF
TRBV2	TRBJ1-4	TRBD1	.	TGTGCCAGCAGTACCCGGACAGGGGCAAATGAAAAACTGTTTTTT	CASSTRTGANEKLFF
TRBV4-3	TRBJ1-4	TRBD1	.	TGCGCCAGCAGCCAAGATTCCTACAGGGGAAAACTGTTTTTT	CASSQDSYRGKLFF